This T cell receptor (beta chain) was obtained from a study of CD8 T cells in Susac syndrome. An amount of RNA that ranged from roughly 0.5 to 1 ug was reverse transcribed with random hexamers. TCRdb recomputed calls from the immunoSEQ multiplex PCR reads with MiXCR, one row per CDR3 protein. In the table there are some 300,000 distinct CDR3 sequences, approximately 90% of which are singletons. Trimming shortened V by 2 bases and J by 6 bases, and 19 bases separated the two germline ends. The CDR3 contains 17 residues. The germline V gene encodes CDR1 MGHRA and CDR2 YSYEKL. CD8+ and CD4+ T cells circulating in blood were sequenced for TCR beta.

V gene TRBV4-1 combines with J gene TRBJ2-2, with D maybe TRBD1 (6 bases). The TCR was taken from a human donor with multiple sclerosis. Sequenced input: CD8+ T cells from PBMCs. CDR3 region: CASSQISLGAEAGELFF. CDR3 sequence (DNA): TGCGCCAGCAGCCAAATATCGTTGGGGGCTGAAGCCGGGGAGCTGTTTTTT.